A single sample gave rise to the 16 T cell receptor beta chains below, sequenced in a study of blood T cell repertoires in COVID-19. The assay was immunoSEQ multiplex PCR, and TCRdb's table has in-frame clones only and misses some. Of 93,000 or so clones listed, roughly nine tenths are singletons. Sequenced input: peripheral blood. Receptors were obtained from a human donor in a cohort sampled during active COVID-19.

The J gene is TRBJ2-5, the V gene TRBV5-1; 9 bases map to TRBD2. Germline CDR1 is SGHRS and CDR2 is YFSETQ. With 5 bases clipped from V and 7 bases from J, the junction kept 12 bases outside the gene matches. The CDR3 covers 15 residues. The chain's CDR3 is CASRVATSGVGTQYF. The CDR3 coding sequence is TGCGCCAGCAGGGTCGCGACTAGCGGAGTGGGGACCCAGTACTTC.

The chain combines TRBV11-2 with TRBJ2-3; 7 bases match TRBD1. Germline trimming cut 1 base from V and 0 bases from J; bases unmatched to any gene: 4. From germline, CDR1 is SGHAT and CDR2 FQNNGV. The CDR3 extends over 16 amino acids. DNA for the CDR3: TGTGCCAGCAGCTTAGGTGTCAGGGGGAGCACAGATACGCAGTATTTT. Protein product: CASSLGVRGSTDTQYF.

V and J are TRBV28 and TRBJ1-6; 8 bases agree with TRBD1. Germline CDR1 MDHEN, CDR2 SYDVKM. The CDR3 is 14 residues long. J was trimmed by 10 bases and V by 6 bases; bases with no gene match: 8. The CDR3 loop is CASRTLTGESPLHF. The CDR3 region has the DNA TGTGCCAGCAGGACCCTGACAGGGGAATCACCCCTCCACTTT.

The chain joins TRBV15 to TRBJ2-7; 7 bases match TRBD1. V lost 4 bases to trimming and J lost 6 bases; unmatched junction nucleotides: 6. Germline CDR1 and CDR2: LNHNV and YYDKDF (reference sequence). CDR3 length: 13 amino acids. CDR3 DNA: TGTGCCACCAGCAACCCGACAGGGTCCGAGCAGTACTTC. It specifies CATSNPTGSEQYF.

The V call is TRBV10-2, the J call TRBJ2-1; D perhaps matches TRBD1 (5 bases). CDR3 length equals 13 residues. Germline V gene data show CDR1 as WSHSY and CDR2 as SAAADI. V was shortened by 5 bases and J by 4 bases, with 9 bases between the two germline ends. Here the CDR3 DNA reads TGCGCCAGCAGTCACAGGATTTACAATGAGCAGTTCTTC. Protein: CASSHRIYNEQFF.

V usage is TRBV5-1 and J usage is TRBJ2-1; no reliable D call. Trimming shortened V by 0 bases and J by 7 bases, and 14 bases separated the two germline ends. The germline CDR1 and CDR2 sequences are SGHRS and YFSETQ. The CDR3 consists of 15 residues. The CDR3 nucleotides read TGCGCCAGCAGCTTGGGTCCCGAGCCAATGAATGAGCAGTTCTTC. Translated, it gives CASSLGPEPMNEQFF.

V gene TRBV4-1 combines with J gene TRBJ2-1; D is perhaps TRBD2 (5 bases). The germline V and J ends were trimmed by 8 bases and 0 bases, with 11 bases remaining between them. This CDR3 has 14 amino acids. Germline V gene lookup returns CDR1 MGHRA and CDR2 YSYEKL. The CDR3 reads CASRAASSYNEQFF. CDR3 sequence (DNA): TGCGCCAGCCGAGCGGCGAGCTCCTACAATGAGCAGTTCTTC.

This clone appeared a single time. This chain uses TRBV28 with TRBJ2-7; perhaps TRBD1 as D (6 bases). The CDR3 sequence is 15 residues long. Germline lookup yields CDR1 MDHEN and CDR2 SYDVKM. Trimming cost V 1 base and J 3 bases, with 13 bases left between them. Here the CDR3 reads CASSLFPGAGYEQYF. Here the CDR3 DNA reads TGTGCCAGCAGTTTATTTCCAGGGGCGGGCTACGAGCAGTACTTC.

The J gene is TRBJ1-2, the V gene TRBV19; D not resolved. V was cut by 0 bases and J by 7 bases, with 6 bases left in between. The CDR3 is 12 amino acids. Germline V CDR1 and CDR2: LNHDA, SQIVND (reference sequence). CDR3 in amino acids: CASSIEVGGYTF. For the CDR3, the DNA is TGTGCCAGTAGTATAGAAGTCGGTGGCTACACCTTC.

The chain carries TRBV12-3 or TRBV12-4 and TRBJ2-7; TRBD2 aligns across 9 bases. The V and J ends lost 5 bases and 3 bases, in that order; junction bases with no gene match: 2. This CDR3 has 13 residues. The CDR3 here is CASSAGGVYEQYF. DNA of the CDR3: TGTGCCAGCAGTGCGGGGGGGGTCTACGAGCAGTACTTC.

The chain is built from TRBV7-8 and TRBJ2-7, with TRBD1 matching 10 bases. The V and J ends lost 2 bases and 4 bases, in that order; junction bases with no gene match: 5. This CDR3 comprises 15 residues. CDR1 SGHVS and CDR2 FQNEAQ come from the germline V gene. CDR3 DNA: TGTGCCAGCAGCTTAAGTCCGGGACAGGGGTACGAGCAGTACTTC. Residues: CASSLSPGQGYEQYF. The variable domain in full, completed from reference TRBV7-8 and TRBJ2-7, reads GAGVSQSPRYKVAKRGQDVALRCDPISGHVSLFWYQQALGQGPEFLTYFQNEAQLDKSGLPSDRFFAERPEGSVSTLKIQRTQQEDSAVYLCASSLSPGQGYEQYFGPGTRLTVT.

The genes are TRBV28 and TRBJ2-5; 8 nucleotides agree with TRBD2. The CDR3 totals 14 residues. The V segment lost 11 bases and the J segment 5 bases; nucleotides outside the gene matches: 13. The germline V gene has CDR1 MDHEN and CDR2 SYDVKM. The CDR3 DNA follows: TGTGCCTTAGCCGCGGGGGGTTATATGGAGACCCAGTACTTC. Residues: CALAAGGYMETQYF. Supplemented by reference TRBV28 and TRBJ2-5, the full variable domain reads DVKVTQSSRYLVKRTGEKVFLECVQDMDHENMFWYRQDPGLGLRLIYFSYDVKMKEKGDIPEGYSVSREKKERFSLILESASTNQTSMYLCALAAGGYMETQYFGPGTRLLVL.

The chain carries TRBV7-8 and TRBJ1-5; a possible D gene is TRBD1 (5 bases). This CDR3 is 14 amino acids long. CDR1 is SGHVS and CDR2 is FQNEAQ in the germline V gene. The germline V and J ends were trimmed by 1 base and 4 bases, with 8 bases remaining between them. CDR3 DNA sequence: TGTGCCAGCAGCTTAGTACAGGATAATCAGCCCCAGCATTTT. It is translated as CASSLVQDNQPQHF. The whole variable domain, filled in from reference TRBV7-8 and TRBJ1-5, reads GAGVSQSPRYKVAKRGQDVALRCDPISGHVSLFWYQQALGQGPEFLTYFQNEAQLDKSGLPSDRFFAERPEGSVSTLKIQRTQQEDSAVYLCASSLVQDNQPQHFGDGTRLSIL.

The rearrangement uses TRBV19 and TRBJ1-3; D is unresolved. Germline V CDR1 and CDR2: LNHDA, SQIVND (reference sequence). This CDR3 has 14 amino acids. Deletions cut 9 bases from V and 1 base from J, with 13 bases between. The CDR3 protein is CASLRSRSGNTIYF. The CDR3 DNA reads TGTGCCAGCCTACGGTCGCGGTCTGGAAACACCATATATTTT.

V is TRBV7-3 and J is TRBJ2-7, with 9 bases that match TRBD1. CDR3 length: 20 amino acids. The J segment lost 2 bases and the V segment lost 5 bases, leaving 22 bases of the junction unmatched. Germline CDR1 SGHTA, CDR2 FQGTGA. CDR3: CASSPDRGRTLAYFPYEQYF. CDR3 DNA: TGTGCCAGCAGCCCGGACAGGGGACGAACTCTAGCCTATTTTCCCTACGAGCAGTACTTC.

The chain couples TRBV28 to TRBJ1-5, with TRBD1 as a possible D gene (6 bases). From germline, CDR1 is MDHEN and CDR2 SYDVKM. V was cut by 2 bases and J by 3 bases, with 11 bases left in between. The CDR3 sequence is 15 residues long. CDR3 loop: CASSLRGIINQPQHF. The CDR3 nucleotides are TGTGCCAGCAGTTTAAGGGGGATTATCAATCAGCCCCAGCATTTT.